This T cell receptor (beta chain) was recorded in a study of human T cells and chemical hapten exposure. Across the whole study: Reading of the patch tests, which applied 0.01% DPC to the upper back, occurred at 6 days. Findings of the study overall: Significantly more large CDR3 similarity clusters arose among expanded TCRs than among controls.

Individual cDNA molecules each carried unique molecular identifiers attached by the library. In TCRdb, the RACE reads were re-called with MiXCR into one record per CDR3 protein. This sample has 95,000 to 150,000 distinct CDR3 sequences, with approximately 12% found just once. In this sample, this clonotype turned up many times. The antigen remains unidentified. Relative to the germline gene, one junction end is altered; a read error may explain this. As to time point: pre-sensitization, week 0. Indicated treatment: therapeutic diphenylcyclopropenone sensitization with weekly scalp DPC. Blood, whole and unfractionated, served as the source for total RNA extraction. Germline V gene sequence: CDR1 SEHNR, CDR2 FQNEAQ (reference sequence). The CDR3 contains 12 residues.

The sequence was collected from a young woman with alopecia areata. Some clones in this sample may be carry-over from other donors' samples. Here the sequenced sample was whole blood, taken in connection with sensitization to the hapten diphenylcyclopropenone (DPC). V and J are TRBV7-9 and TRBJ1-2, with a weak D call TRBD1 (5 bases). The CDR3 region is CASSLAAGPPMF. The CDR3 nucleotides read TGTGCCAGCAGCTTAGCCGCGGGGCCTCCTATGTTC.